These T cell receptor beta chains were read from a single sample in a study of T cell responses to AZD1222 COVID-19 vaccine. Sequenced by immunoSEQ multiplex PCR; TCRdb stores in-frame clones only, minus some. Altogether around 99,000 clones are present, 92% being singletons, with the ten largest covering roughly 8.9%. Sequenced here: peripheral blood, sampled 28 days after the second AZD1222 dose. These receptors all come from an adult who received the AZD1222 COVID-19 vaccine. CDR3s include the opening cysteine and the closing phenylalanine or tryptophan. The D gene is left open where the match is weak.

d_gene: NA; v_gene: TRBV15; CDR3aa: CATSRDLVISYNSPLHF
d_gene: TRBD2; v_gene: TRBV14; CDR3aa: CASSRTPGLAGGLKYF
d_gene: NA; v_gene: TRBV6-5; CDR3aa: CASSSDADTEAFF
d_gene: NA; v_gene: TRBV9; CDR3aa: CASSVEGTAEAFF
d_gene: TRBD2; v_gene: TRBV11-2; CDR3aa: CASSTISLADSYNEQFF
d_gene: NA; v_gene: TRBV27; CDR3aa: CASSLRGRPSLQRTDTQYF
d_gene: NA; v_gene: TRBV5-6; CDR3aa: CASSLARGIGELFF
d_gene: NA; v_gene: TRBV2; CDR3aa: CASSGVQRNTEAFF
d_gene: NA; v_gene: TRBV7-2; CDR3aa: CASSLGDPYNEQFF
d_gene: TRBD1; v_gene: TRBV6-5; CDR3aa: CASSFLDRASYGYTF
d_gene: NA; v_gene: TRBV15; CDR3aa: CATSSPRGNTQYF
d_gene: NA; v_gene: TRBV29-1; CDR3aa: CSVGGRAGVNTEAFF
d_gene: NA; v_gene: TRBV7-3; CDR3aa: CASSRGGGNEQFF
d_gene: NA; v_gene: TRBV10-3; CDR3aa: CAISSQLGRITTNEKLFF
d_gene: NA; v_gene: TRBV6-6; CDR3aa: CASSPGGGGVETQYF
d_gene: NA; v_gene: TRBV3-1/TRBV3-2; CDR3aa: CASSHGGDGGNEKLFF
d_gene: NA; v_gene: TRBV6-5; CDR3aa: CASSPKMAGELFF
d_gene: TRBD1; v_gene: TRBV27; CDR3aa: CASSLSTGGTTGELFF
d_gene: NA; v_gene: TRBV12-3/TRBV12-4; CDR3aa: CASAFPGGDTQYF
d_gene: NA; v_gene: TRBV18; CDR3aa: CASSPMGRDSNQPQHF
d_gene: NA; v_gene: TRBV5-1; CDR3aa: CASHGSGSQYEAFF
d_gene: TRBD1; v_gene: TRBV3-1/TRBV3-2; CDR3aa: CASSQVSGTAYNEQFF
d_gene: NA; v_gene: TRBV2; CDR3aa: CASEGQTRSYNEQFF
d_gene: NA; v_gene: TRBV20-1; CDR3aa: CSVGSNQPQHF
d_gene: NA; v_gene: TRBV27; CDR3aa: CASSLRQYNSPLHF
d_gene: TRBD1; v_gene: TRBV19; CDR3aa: CASSIGTGVVNTQYF
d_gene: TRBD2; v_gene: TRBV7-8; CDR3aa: CASSFLAGGLLDTQYF
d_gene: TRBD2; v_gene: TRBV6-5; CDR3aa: CASSYTSGVGNEQFF
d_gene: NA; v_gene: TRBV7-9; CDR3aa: CASSLSLGTEAFF
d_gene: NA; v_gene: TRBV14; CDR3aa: CASTRMRDNEQFF
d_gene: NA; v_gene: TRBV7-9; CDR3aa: CASSLGLGNTVEQYF
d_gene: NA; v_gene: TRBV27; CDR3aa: CASSLGPSYEQYF
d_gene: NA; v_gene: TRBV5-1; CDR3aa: CASSFNWGAGYGYTF
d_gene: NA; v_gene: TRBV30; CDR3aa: CAWTASSGANVLTF
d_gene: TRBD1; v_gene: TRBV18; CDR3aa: CASSPSGTGNTGELFF
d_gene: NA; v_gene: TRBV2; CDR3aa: CASSEELVTANTEAFF
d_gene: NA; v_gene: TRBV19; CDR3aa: CASKPARTYNEQFF